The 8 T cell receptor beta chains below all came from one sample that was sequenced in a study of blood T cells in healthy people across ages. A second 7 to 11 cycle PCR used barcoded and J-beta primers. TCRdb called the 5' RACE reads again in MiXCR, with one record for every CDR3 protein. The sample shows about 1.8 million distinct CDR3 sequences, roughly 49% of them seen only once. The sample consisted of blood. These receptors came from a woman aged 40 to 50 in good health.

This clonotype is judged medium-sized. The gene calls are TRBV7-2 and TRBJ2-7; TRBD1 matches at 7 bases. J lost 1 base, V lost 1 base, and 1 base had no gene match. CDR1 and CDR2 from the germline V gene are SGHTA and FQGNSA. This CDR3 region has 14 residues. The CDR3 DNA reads TGTGCCAGCAGCTTAGTACAGGGGTCCTACGAGCAGTACTTC. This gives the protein CASSLVQGSYEQYF.

The CDR3 bases are TGTGCCATCAGCACGGGACTAGCGGGAGGCACAGATACGCAGTATTTT. This encodes CAISTGLAGGTDTQYF. V and J are TRBV10-3 and TRBJ2-3; TRBD2 matches 14 bases. Germline CDR1 ENHRY, CDR2 SYGVKD. The CDR3 contains 16 residues. V shed 6 bases, J shed 1 base, and the junction held 3 bases outside the gene matches.

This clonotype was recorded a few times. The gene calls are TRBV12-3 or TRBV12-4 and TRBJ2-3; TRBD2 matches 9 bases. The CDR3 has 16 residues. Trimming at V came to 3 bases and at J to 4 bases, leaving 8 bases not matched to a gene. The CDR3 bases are TGTGCCAGCAGTTTCCAAGCGGGGGGCTACGCAGATACGCAGTATTTT. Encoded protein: CASSFQAGGYADTQYF.

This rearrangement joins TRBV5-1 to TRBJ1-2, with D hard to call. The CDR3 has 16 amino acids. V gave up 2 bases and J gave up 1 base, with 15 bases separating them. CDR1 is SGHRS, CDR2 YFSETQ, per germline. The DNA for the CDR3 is TGCGCCAGCAGCTTTGACGGATCCAGAGTTAACTATGGCTACACCTTC. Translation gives CASSFDGSRVNYGYTF.

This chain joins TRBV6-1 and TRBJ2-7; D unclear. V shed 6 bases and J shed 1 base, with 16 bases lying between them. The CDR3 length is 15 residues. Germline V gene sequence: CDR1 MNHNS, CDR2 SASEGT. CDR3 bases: TGTGCCAGCAGGATTTCGCCGACGGAGTCCTACGAGCAGTACTTC. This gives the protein CASRISPTESYEQYF.

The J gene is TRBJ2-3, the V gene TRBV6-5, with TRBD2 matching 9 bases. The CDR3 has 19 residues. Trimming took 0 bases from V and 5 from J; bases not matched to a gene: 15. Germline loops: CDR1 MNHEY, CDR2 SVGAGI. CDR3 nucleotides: TGTGCCAGCAGTTACTCGAGGATCGGCAGCGGGGGGCGTGGAGATACGCAGTATTTT. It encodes CASSYSRIGSGGRGDTQYF.

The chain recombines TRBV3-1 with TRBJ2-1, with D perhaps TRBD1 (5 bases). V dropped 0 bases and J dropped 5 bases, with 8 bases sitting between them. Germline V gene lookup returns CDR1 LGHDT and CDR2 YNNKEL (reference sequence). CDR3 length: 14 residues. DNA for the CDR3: TGTGCCAGCAGCCAAGAGGGGCCGAACAATGAGCAGTTCTTC. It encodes CASSQEGPNNEQFF.

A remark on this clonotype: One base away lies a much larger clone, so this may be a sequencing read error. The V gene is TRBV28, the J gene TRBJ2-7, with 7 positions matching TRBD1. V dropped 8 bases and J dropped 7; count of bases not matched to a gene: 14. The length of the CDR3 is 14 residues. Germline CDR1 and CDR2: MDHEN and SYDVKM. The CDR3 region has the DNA TGTGCCAGCTTGGACAGGACCCTGTGGAATGAGCAGTACTTC. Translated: CASLDRTLWNEQYF.